The rows below give T cell receptor beta chains drawn from one sample of a study of blood T cell repertoires in COVID-19. Profiled with immunoSEQ multiplex PCR; TCRdb holds only in-frame clones, not every one. The table shows about 490,000 clones, with 80% to 90% occurring only once. Sequencing was carried out using peripheral blood. The receptor set was obtained from a human donor in a cohort sampled during active COVID-19. Each CDR3 is given with its conserved first and last residue. The D gene is left open where the match is weak. Not every row has a clone size; where given, it reads once, few, many or a size class.

V gene: TRBV5-4
J gene: TRBJ2-1
D gene: TRBD1
clone size: .
CDR3 protein: CASSPPGQQYSEQFF
CDR3 DNA: TGTGCCAGCAGCCCGCCGGGACAGCAGTACAGTGAGCAGTTCTTC

V gene: TRBV30
J gene: TRBJ1-2
D gene: .
clone size: .
CDR3 protein: CAWSFRGSGGYTF
CDR3 DNA: TGTGCCTGGAGTTTCCGAGGGAGTGGTGGCTACACCTTC

V gene: TRBV7-8
J gene: TRBJ1-6
D gene: TRBD1
clone size: .
CDR3 protein: CASSLGQGTRNSPLHF
CDR3 DNA: TGTGCCAGCAGCTTAGGACAGGGGACGAGAAATTCACCCCTCCACTTT

V gene: TRBV7-2
J gene: TRBJ2-7
D gene: TRBD2
clone size: .
CDR3 protein: CASSSAASGPYEQYF
CDR3 DNA: TGTGCCAGCAGCTCCGCGGCTAGCGGGCCGTACGAGCAGTACTTC

V gene: TRBV5-6
J gene: TRBJ2-5
D gene: TRBD2
clone size: .
CDR3 protein: CASSPLSGTRVQETQYF
CDR3 DNA: TGTGCCAGCAGCCCTCTATCCGGGACTAGGGTACAAGAGACCCAGTACTTC

V gene: TRBV6-6
J gene: TRBJ1-2
D gene: .
clone size: .
CDR3 protein: CASSSIRVNYGYTF
CDR3 DNA: TGTGCCAGCAGTTCCATCCGGGTGAACTATGGCTACACCTTC

V gene: TRBV5-1
J gene: TRBJ2-2
D gene: TRBD1
clone size: .
CDR3 protein: CASSEQGDGELFF
CDR3 DNA: TGCGCCAGCAGTGAACAGGGGGACGGGGAGCTGTTTTTT

V gene: TRBV19
J gene: TRBJ2-1
D gene: TRBD2
clone size: few
CDR3 protein: CASSIDPSGTPYNEQFF
CDR3 DNA: TGTGCCAGTAGTATAGACCCTAGCGGAACTCCCTACAATGAGCAGTTCTTC

V gene: TRBV3-1/TRBV3-2
J gene: TRBJ2-7
D gene: .
clone size: .
CDR3 protein: CATPSYRGYEQYF
CDR3 DNA: TGTGCCACCCCCTCTTACCGGGGTTACGAGCAGTACTTC

V gene: TRBV30
J gene: TRBJ2-2
D gene: .
clone size: .
CDR3 protein: CAWRGSGETGELFF
CDR3 DNA: TGTGCCTGGAGAGGATCGGGAGAAACCGGGGAGCTGTTTTTT

V gene: TRBV4-3
J gene: TRBJ2-2
D gene: .
clone size: .
CDR3 protein: CASSQRYRGGTGELFF
CDR3 DNA: TGCGCCAGCAGCCAACGTTATAGGGGGGGCACCGGGGAGCTGTTTTTT

V gene: TRBV3-1/TRBV3-2
J gene: TRBJ2-5
D gene: TRBD2
clone size: .
CDR3 protein: CASSQAPMAGASGRGAQYF
CDR3 DNA: TGTGCCAGCAGCCAGGCACCGATGGCCGGGGCTAGCGGGAGGGGGGCCCAGTACTTC

V gene: TRBV29-1
J gene: TRBJ2-7
D gene: .
clone size: .
CDR3 protein: CSGTMRFGEQYF
CDR3 DNA: TGCAGCGGAACTATGAGGTTCGGCGAGCAGTACTTC

V gene: TRBV7-2
J gene: TRBJ1-5
D gene: TRBD1
clone size: .
CDR3 protein: CASSLGDREFQPQHF
CDR3 DNA: TGTGCCAGCAGCTTAGGGGACAGGGAATTTCAGCCCCAGCATTTT

V gene: TRBV5-6
J gene: TRBJ1-2
D gene: TRBD1
clone size: .
CDR3 protein: CASSLKGGQTTANYGYTF
CDR3 DNA: TGTGCCAGCAGCTTGAAGGGGGGACAGACAACTGCTAACTATGGCTACACCTTC

V gene: TRBV6-5
J gene: TRBJ1-5
D gene: TRBD1
clone size: few
CDR3 protein: CASSSGTGEGPQHF
CDR3 DNA: TGTGCCAGCAGCTCCGGGACAGGGGAGGGGCCCCAGCATTTT

V gene: TRBV5-1
J gene: TRBJ2-7
D gene: TRBD1
clone size: few
CDR3 protein: CASSQGQGSHEQYF
CDR3 DNA: TGCGCCAGCAGCCAGGGACAGGGGAGCCACGAGCAGTACTTC

V gene: TRBV4-3
J gene: TRBJ2-7
D gene: TRBD2
clone size: .
CDR3 protein: CASSPGLAGVEQYF
CDR3 DNA: TGCGCCAGCAGCCCGGGACTAGCGGGAGTCGAGCAGTACTTC

V gene: TRBV6-2/TRBV6-3
J gene: TRBJ2-5
D gene: TRBD2
clone size: .
CDR3 protein: CASSYSLAGGFRETQYF
CDR3 DNA: TGTGCCAGCAGTTACTCGTTAGCGGGAGGTTTTAGGGAGACCCAGTACTTC

V gene: TRBV5-1
J gene: TRBJ1-3
D gene: .
clone size: once
CDR3 protein: CASSLGGIGNTIYF
CDR3 DNA: TGCGCCAGCAGCTTGGGAGGGATTGGAAACACCATATATTTT

V gene: TRBV7-8
J gene: TRBJ1-1
D gene: .
clone size: .
CDR3 protein: CASSLTRTAEAFF
CDR3 DNA: TGTGCCAGCAGCTTAACTAGGACGGCTGAAGCTTTCTTT

V gene: TRBV6-6
J gene: TRBJ1-4
D gene: TRBD1
clone size: .
CDR3 protein: CASSYTGATNEKLFF
CDR3 DNA: TGTGCCAGCAGTTACACAGGGGCAACTAATGAAAAACTGTTTTTT

V gene: TRBV28
J gene: TRBJ1-4
D gene: .
clone size: .
CDR3 protein: CASSLVAGDKKLFF
CDR3 DNA: TGTGCCAGCAGTTTAGTGGCAGGGGACAAAAAACTGTTTTTT

V gene: TRBV5-6
J gene: TRBJ2-1
D gene: .
clone size: .
CDR3 protein: CASSITGLSYNEQFF
CDR3 DNA: TGTGCCAGCAGCATAACAGGGCTCTCCTACAATGAGCAGTTCTTC

V gene: TRBV5-1
J gene: TRBJ2-5
D gene: TRBD1
clone size: .
CDR3 protein: CASSRDAGTGQETQYF
CDR3 DNA: TGCGCCAGCAGCCGTGACGCCGGGACAGGTCAGGAGACCCAGTACTTC

V gene: TRBV4-3
J gene: TRBJ1-2
D gene: .
clone size: once
CDR3 protein: CASSQDRLSGYTF
CDR3 DNA: TGCGCCAGCAGCCAAGATCGTCTGTCTGGCTACACCTTC

V gene: TRBV5-4
J gene: TRBJ2-7
D gene: .
clone size: .
CDR3 protein: CASSLDQGLREQYF
CDR3 DNA: TGTGCCAGCAGCTTGGATCAGGGGCTTAGAGAGCAGTACTTC

V gene: TRBV18
J gene: TRBJ2-2
D gene: TRBD2
clone size: .
CDR3 protein: CASSPVVAGGSNTGELFF
CDR3 DNA: TGTGCCAGCTCACCTGTGGTAGCGGGAGGCTCGAACACCGGGGAGCTGTTTTTT

V gene: TRBV18
J gene: TRBJ1-1
D gene: .
clone size: .
CDR3 protein: CASSALIGGGTEAFF
CDR3 DNA: TGTGCCAGCTCGGCCCTAATCGGGGGGGGCACTGAAGCTTTCTTT

V gene: TRBV18
J gene: TRBJ2-3
D gene: TRBD2
clone size: .
CDR3 protein: CASSLHMTSGRSTDTQYF
CDR3 DNA: TGTGCCAGCTCACTTCACATGACTAGCGGGAGAAGCACAGATACGCAGTATTTT

V gene: TRBV5-4
J gene: TRBJ2-3
D gene: .
clone size: .
CDR3 protein: CASSLEGVYTDTQYF
CDR3 DNA: TGTGCCAGCAGCTTGGAGGGGGTTTACACAGATACGCAGTATTTT

V gene: TRBV5-6
J gene: TRBJ2-7
D gene: TRBD1
clone size: .
CDR3 protein: CASSLLGQGADLEQYF
CDR3 DNA: TGTGCCAGCAGCTTGTTAGGGCAGGGGGCCGACCTCGAGCAGTACTTC

V gene: TRBV5-8
J gene: TRBJ2-2
D gene: .
clone size: .
CDR3 protein: CASSWIFETASTGELFF
CDR3 DNA: TGTGCCAGCAGCTGGATATTCGAGACAGCGAGCACCGGGGAGCTGTTTTTT

V gene: TRBV4-2
J gene: TRBJ1-6
D gene: .
clone size: once
CDR3 protein: CASSQEVTGSYNSPLHF
CDR3 DNA: TGTGCCAGCAGCCAAGAAGTGACAGGCTCATATAATTCACCCCTCCACTTT

V gene: TRBV30
J gene: TRBJ2-5
D gene: TRBD2
clone size: .
CDR3 protein: CAWTKREGRGGETQYF
CDR3 DNA: TGTGCCTGGACGAAGCGGGAGGGCCGCGGAGGGGAGACCCAGTACTTC

V gene: TRBV6-6
J gene: TRBJ2-1
D gene: TRBD2
clone size: .
CDR3 protein: CASSYILANEQFF
CDR3 DNA: TGTGCCAGCAGTTACATACTAGCGAATGAGCAGTTCTTC

V gene: TRBV3-1/TRBV3-2
J gene: TRBJ2-7
D gene: TRBD2
clone size: .
CDR3 protein: CASSLAGGPGEQYF
CDR3 DNA: TGTGCCAGCAGTCTAGCGGGAGGGCCGGGGGAGCAGTACTTC

V gene: TRBV6-4
J gene: TRBJ1-1
D gene: .
clone size: .
CDR3 protein: CASSGTGPRGVTEAFF
CDR3 DNA: TGTGCCAGCAGTGGAACAGGCCCCCGGGGGGTCACTGAAGCTTTCTTT

V gene: TRBV30
J gene: TRBJ2-3
D gene: .
clone size: .
CDR3 protein: CAWSVSADTQYF
CDR3 DNA: TGTGCCTGGAGTGTATCGGCAGATACGCAGTATTTT

V gene: TRBV10-3
J gene: TRBJ1-2
D gene: TRBD1
clone size: .
CDR3 protein: CAISESTGGGGYTF
CDR3 DNA: TGTGCCATCAGTGAGTCGACAGGGGGCGGGGGCTACACCTTC

V gene: TRBV6-6
J gene: TRBJ2-7
D gene: TRBD2
clone size: .
CDR3 protein: CASSFIAGVTYEQYF
CDR3 DNA: TGTGCCAGCAGTTTTATAGCGGGAGTCACCTACGAGCAGTACTTC

V gene: TRBV12-5
J gene: TRBJ1-4
D gene: .
clone size: .
CDR3 protein: CASGFRGGEKLFF
CDR3 DNA: TGTGCTAGTGGTTTTAGGGGCGGCGAAAAACTGTTTTTT

V gene: TRBV18
J gene: TRBJ2-5
D gene: .
clone size: .
CDR3 protein: CASSSQHSGQETQYF
CDR3 DNA: TGTGCCAGCTCCTCCCAACATAGCGGCCAAGAGACCCAGTACTTC

V gene: TRBV7-3
J gene: TRBJ2-7
D gene: TRBD2
clone size: .
CDR3 protein: CASSLTAGGGGKPEQYF
CDR3 DNA: TGTGCCAGCAGCTTAACGGCGGGAGGGGGCGGCAAACCCGAGCAGTACTTC

V gene: TRBV13
J gene: TRBJ2-1
D gene: TRBD2
clone size: .
CDR3 protein: CASSLDSGNPYNEQFF
CDR3 DNA: TGTGCCAGCAGCTTAGACAGCGGGAACCCCTACAATGAGCAGTTCTTC

V gene: TRBV25-1
J gene: TRBJ1-3
D gene: .
clone size: few
CDR3 protein: CASSGGVHSGNTIYF
CDR3 DNA: TGTGCCAGCAGTGGGGGGGTCCACTCTGGAAACACCATATATTTT

V gene: TRBV19
J gene: TRBJ1-2
D gene: TRBD1
clone size: .
CDR3 protein: CASRSTGGDYGYTF
CDR3 DNA: TGTGCCAGTAGGTCGACAGGGGGCGACTATGGCTACACCTTC

V gene: TRBV6-5
J gene: TRBJ2-5
D gene: .
clone size: .
CDR3 protein: CASSYSGGDGETQYF
CDR3 DNA: TGTGCCAGCAGTTACTCGGGCGGGGATGGGGAGACCCAGTACTTC

V gene: TRBV7-9
J gene: TRBJ2-7
D gene: TRBD1
clone size: .
CDR3 protein: CASSRTGLYEQYF
CDR3 DNA: TGTGCCAGCAGCCGGACAGGGCTCTACGAGCAGTACTTC